This TCR beta chain appears in the sequencing data of a study of shared clonotypes between healthy human individuals. Looking at the study overall: There were three CD4 naive, three CD4 memory, two CD8 naive and one CD8 memory plates per donor.

CD45RO-negative cells were positively selected for CCR7, leaving out terminally differentiated effector memory CD45RA+ cells. The study, taken as a whole, reports: With a handful of donors compared, about 5% of naive CD4 clonotypes were shared.

As regards this clone: The antigen remains unidentified.

The test was conducted at deep level. Authors' analysis steps: ImmunoSEQ output lacked quality scores and full-length reads, limiting matched filtering. Only in-frame clones appear in the TCRdb table, and some are missing; sequencing was by immunoSEQ multiplex PCR. The V and J calls and clone size come from that table; D and trimming were worked out from the DNA. The sample lists about 2 million clones; over 85% were seen once. Germline V CDR1 and CDR2: SGHRS, YFSETQ. V trimming: 1 base; J trimming: 3 bases; junction bases outside the gene matches: 12. This CDR3 comprises 18 residues. Input material: naive CD8+ T cells sorted from blood. The source is a man aged 18 to 30 in good health. This chain uses TRBV5-1 with TRBJ2-5; TRBD2 matches at 10 bases. DNA of the CDR3: TGCGCCAGCAGCTTGCGAGGGAGTGGGCTAGCGGGGGAAGAGACCCAGTACTTC. Encoded protein: CASSLRGSGLAGEETQYF.